This record looks at one TCR beta chain sequence and its context. The sample carries other DNA sequences with the same CDR3. J was trimmed by 4 bases and V by 3 bases; bases with no gene match: 1. The CDR3 has 13 amino acids. Germline V gene data show CDR1 as KGHSH and CDR2 as LQKENI. The data are from a study of blood T cell repertoires in COVID-19. Across the study: COVID-19 samples from acute and convalescent phases originated in the United States, Italy and Spain.

Sequencing used immunoSEQ multiplex PCR; TCRdb keeps in-frame clones, though not all of them. The data contain roughly 340,000 clones, 88% of them seen just once; the ten biggest clones take up 6% to 8%. This sequence originates from a woman in her 70s with COVID-19, enrolled during active disease. The chain employs TRBV18 and TRBJ1-2, with TRBD1 identical over 8 bases. Sequenced input: peripheral blood. The CDR3 DNA reads as TGTGCCAGCTCACCCACAGGGGGCTATGGCTACACCTTC. Translated: CASSPTGGYGYTF.